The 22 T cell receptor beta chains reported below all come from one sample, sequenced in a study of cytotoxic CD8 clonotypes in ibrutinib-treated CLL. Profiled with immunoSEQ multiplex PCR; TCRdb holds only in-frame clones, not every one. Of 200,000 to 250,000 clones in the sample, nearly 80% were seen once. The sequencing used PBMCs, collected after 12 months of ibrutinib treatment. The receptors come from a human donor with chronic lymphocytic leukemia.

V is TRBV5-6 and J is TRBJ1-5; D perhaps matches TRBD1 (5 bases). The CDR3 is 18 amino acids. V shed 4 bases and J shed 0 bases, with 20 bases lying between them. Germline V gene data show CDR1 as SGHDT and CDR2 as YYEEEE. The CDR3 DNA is TGTGCCAGCAGCCTGGCTGGGGGAGAAATAATTAGCAATCAGCCCCAGCATTTT. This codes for CASSLAGGEIISNQPQHF.

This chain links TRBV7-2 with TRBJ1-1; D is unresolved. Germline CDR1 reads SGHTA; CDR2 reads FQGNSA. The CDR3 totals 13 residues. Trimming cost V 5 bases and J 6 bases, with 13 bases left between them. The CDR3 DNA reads TGTGCCAGCAGCCCACGAAGGGATGCTGAAGCTTTCTTT. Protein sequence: CASSPRRDAEAFF. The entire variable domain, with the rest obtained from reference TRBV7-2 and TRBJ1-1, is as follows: GAGVSQSPSNKVTEKGKDVELRCDPISGHTALYWYRQSLGQGLEFLIYFQGNSAPDKSGLPSDRFSAERTGGSVSTLTIQRTQQEDSAVYLCASSPRRDAEAFFGQGTRLTVV.

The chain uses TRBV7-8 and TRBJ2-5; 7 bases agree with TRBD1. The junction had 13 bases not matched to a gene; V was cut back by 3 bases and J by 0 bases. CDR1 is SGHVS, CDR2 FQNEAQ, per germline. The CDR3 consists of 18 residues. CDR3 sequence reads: CASSFGRGPGSNQETQYF. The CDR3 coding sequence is TGTGCCAGCAGCTTTGGTAGGGGGCCGGGTTCTAACCAAGAGACCCAGTACTTC.

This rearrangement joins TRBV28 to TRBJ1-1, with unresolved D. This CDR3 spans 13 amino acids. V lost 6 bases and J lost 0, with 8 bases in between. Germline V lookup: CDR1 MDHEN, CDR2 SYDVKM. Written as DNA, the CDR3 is TGTGCCAGCAGGCCCCCAGTGAACACTGAAGCTTTCTTT. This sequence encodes CASRPPVNTEAFF.

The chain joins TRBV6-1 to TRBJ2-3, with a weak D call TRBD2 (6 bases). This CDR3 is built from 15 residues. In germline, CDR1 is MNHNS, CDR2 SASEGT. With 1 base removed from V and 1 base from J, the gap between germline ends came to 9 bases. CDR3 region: CASSEEGGGTDTQYF. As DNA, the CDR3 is TGTGCCAGCAGTGAAGAGGGCGGGGGCACAGATACGCAGTATTTT.

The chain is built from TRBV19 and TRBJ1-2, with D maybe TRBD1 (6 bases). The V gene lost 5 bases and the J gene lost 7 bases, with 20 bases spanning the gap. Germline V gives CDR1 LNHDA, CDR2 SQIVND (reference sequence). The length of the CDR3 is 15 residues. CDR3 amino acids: CASSPLMGGASGYTF. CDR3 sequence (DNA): TGTGCCAGTAGTCCACTTATGGGGGGGGCGAGTGGCTACACCTTC. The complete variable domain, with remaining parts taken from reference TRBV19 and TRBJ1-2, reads DGGITQSPKYLFRKEGQNVTLSCEQNLNHDAMYWYRQDPGQGLRLIYYSQIVNDFQKGDIAEGYSVSREKKESFPLTVTSAQKNPTAFYLCASSPLMGGASGYTFGSGTRLTVV.

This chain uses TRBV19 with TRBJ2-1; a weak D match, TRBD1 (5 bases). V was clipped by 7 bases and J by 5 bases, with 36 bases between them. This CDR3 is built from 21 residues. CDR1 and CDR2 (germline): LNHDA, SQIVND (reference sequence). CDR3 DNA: TGTGCCAGTAAACGGTGGGGAACAACAGGCGAAGATCTCCCACAAAACAATGAGCAGTTCTTC. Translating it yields CASKRWGTTGEDLPQNNEQFF.

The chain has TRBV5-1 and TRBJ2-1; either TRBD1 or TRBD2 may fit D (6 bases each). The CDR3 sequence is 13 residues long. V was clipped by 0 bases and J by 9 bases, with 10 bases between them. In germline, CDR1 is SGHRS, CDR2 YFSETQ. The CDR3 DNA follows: TGCGCCAGCAGCTTGGGGACAGCGGGTGAGCAGTTCTTC. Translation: CASSLGTAGEQFF.

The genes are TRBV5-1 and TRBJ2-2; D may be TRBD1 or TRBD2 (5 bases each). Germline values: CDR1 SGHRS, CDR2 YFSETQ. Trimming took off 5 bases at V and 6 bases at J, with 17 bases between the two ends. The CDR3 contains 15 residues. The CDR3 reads CASSFGTAAPGELFF. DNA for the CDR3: TGCGCCAGCAGTTTCGGGACCGCGGCACCCGGGGAGCTGTTTTTT.

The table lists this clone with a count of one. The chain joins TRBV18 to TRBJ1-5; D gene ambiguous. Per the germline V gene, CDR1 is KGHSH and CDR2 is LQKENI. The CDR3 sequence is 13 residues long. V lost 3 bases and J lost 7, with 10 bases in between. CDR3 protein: CASSPETRQPQHF. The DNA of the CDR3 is TGTGCCAGCTCACCGGAGACTCGGCAGCCCCAGCATTTT.

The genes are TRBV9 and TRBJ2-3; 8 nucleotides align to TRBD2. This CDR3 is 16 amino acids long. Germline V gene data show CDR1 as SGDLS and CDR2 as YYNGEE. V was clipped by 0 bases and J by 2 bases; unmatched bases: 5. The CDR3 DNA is TGTGCCAGCAGCGTAGTGGGCGGGGGGATCACAGATACGCAGTATTTT. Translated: CASSVVGGGITDTQYF.

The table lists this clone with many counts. CDR3 DNA: TGCGCCAGCAGCGGGCCTAGCGGGAGGGACACCGGGGAGCTGTTTTTT. Amino acid sequence: CASSGPSGRDTGELFF. The rearrangement joins TRBV5-1 to TRBJ2-2, with 12 bases that match TRBD2. The CDR3 runs to 16 residues. Germline trimming cut 4 bases from V and 3 bases from J; bases unmatched to any gene: 4. Germline V lookup: CDR1 SGHRS, CDR2 YFSETQ.

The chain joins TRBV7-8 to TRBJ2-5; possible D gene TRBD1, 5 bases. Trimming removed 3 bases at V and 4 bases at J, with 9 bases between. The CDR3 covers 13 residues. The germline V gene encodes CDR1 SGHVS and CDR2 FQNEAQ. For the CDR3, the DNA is TGTGCCAGCAGCTTCCAGGGAAGAGAGACCCAGTACTTC. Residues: CASSFQGRETQYF.

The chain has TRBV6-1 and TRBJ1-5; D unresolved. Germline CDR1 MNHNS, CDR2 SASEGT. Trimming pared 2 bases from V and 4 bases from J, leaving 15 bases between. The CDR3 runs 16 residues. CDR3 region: CASSEIKVSWNQPQHF. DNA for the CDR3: TGTGCCAGCAGTGAAATCAAAGTCTCTTGGAATCAGCCCCAGCATTTT.

CDR3 nucleotides: TGTGCCAGCAGCCGATGGGGGGGACAGGGTTCCTATGGCTACACCTTC. Protein: CASSRWGGQGSYGYTF. The chain is built from TRBV27 and TRBJ1-2, with 9 nucleotides matching TRBD1. This CDR3 is 16 amino acids long. The germline V gene encodes CDR1 MNHEY and CDR2 SMNVEV (reference sequence). Trimming cost V 6 bases and J 4 bases; bases outside gene matches: 12.

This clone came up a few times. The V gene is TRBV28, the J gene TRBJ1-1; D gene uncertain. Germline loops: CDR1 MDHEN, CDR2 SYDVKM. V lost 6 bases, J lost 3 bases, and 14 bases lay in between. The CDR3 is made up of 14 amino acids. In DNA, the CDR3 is TGTGCCAGCAGCTTACCCGGTCCGGACACTGAAGCTTTCTTT. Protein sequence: CASSLPGPDTEAFF.

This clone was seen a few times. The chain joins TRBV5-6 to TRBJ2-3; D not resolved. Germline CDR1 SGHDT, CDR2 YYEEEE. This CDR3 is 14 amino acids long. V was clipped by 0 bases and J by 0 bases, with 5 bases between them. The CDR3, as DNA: TGTGCCAGCAGCTTGGGGGCTAGCACAGATACGCAGTATTTT. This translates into CASSLGASTDTQYF.

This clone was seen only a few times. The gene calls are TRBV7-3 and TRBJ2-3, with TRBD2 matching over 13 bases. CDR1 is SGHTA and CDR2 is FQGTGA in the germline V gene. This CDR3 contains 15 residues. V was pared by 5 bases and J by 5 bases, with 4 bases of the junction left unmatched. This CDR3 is CASSPRTSGGDTQYF. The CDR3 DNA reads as TGTGCCAGCAGCCCCCGGACTAGCGGGGGAGATACGCAGTATTTT.

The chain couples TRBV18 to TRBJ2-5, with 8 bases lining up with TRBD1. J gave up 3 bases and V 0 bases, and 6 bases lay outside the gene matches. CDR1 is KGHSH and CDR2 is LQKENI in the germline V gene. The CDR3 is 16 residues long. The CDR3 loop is CASSPPPWTGKETQYF. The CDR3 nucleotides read TGTGCCAGCTCACCACCCCCGTGGACAGGGAAAGAGACCCAGTACTTC.

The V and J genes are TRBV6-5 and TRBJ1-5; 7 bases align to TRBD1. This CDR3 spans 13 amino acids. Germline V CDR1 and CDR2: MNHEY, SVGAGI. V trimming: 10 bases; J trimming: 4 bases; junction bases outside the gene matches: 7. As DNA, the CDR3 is TGTGCCACCCGACAGGGCGGGAATCAGCCCCAGCATTTT. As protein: CATRQGGNQPQHF.

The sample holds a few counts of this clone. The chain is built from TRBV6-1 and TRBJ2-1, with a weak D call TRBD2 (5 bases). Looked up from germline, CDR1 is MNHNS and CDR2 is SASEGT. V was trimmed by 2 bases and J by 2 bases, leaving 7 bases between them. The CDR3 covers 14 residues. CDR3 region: CASSEISAYNEQFF. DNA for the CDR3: TGTGCCAGCAGTGAAATTAGCGCCTACAATGAGCAGTTCTTC.

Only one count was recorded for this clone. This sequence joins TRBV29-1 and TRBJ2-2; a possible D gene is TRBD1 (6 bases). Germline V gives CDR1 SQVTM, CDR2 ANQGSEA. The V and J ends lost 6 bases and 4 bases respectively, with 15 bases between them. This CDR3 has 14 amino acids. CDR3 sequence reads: CSVLQQDSTGELFF. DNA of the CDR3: TGCAGCGTATTGCAACAGGACAGCACCGGGGAGCTGTTTTTT.